A selection of T cell receptor beta chains follows, all from one sample in a study of T cell changes during pregnancy in multiple sclerosis. The table came from immunoSEQ multiplex PCR; TCRdb's copy has only in-frame clones and leaves some out. The sample has 50,000 to 65,000 clones, about 92% seen once. Source: peripheral blood, taken in the first trimester of pregnancy. The source is a female donor with multiple sclerosis, enrolled in a pregnancy study. Each CDR3 is given with its conserved first and last residue. The order of the fields is J gene, V gene, D gene, CDR3 protein, CDR3 DNA. D genes are given only for firm matches.

J gene: TRBJ1-3; V gene: TRBV9; D gene: -; CDR3 protein: CASSASGEVSGNTIYF; CDR3 DNA: TGTGCCAGCAGCGCCTCCGGGGAAGTATCTGGAAACACCATATATTTT
J gene: TRBJ1-1; V gene: TRBV27; D gene: -; CDR3 protein: CASSSLTVLNTEAFF; CDR3 DNA: TGTGCCAGCAGTTCCCTGACAGTTCTGAACACTGAAGCTTTCTTT
J gene: TRBJ2-7; V gene: TRBV19; D gene: -; CDR3 protein: CASSITTGGYEQYF; CDR3 DNA: TGTGCCAGTAGTATTACGACAGGAGGCTACGAGCAGTACTTC
J gene: TRBJ1-2; V gene: TRBV7-9; D gene: TRBD1; CDR3 protein: CASSLASGQGRGYTF; CDR3 DNA: TGTGCCAGCAGCTTAGCGTCGGGACAGGGACGTGGCTACACCTTC
J gene: TRBJ2-7; V gene: TRBV9; D gene: -; CDR3 protein: CASSPAGLRSYEQYF; CDR3 DNA: TGTGCCAGCAGCCCCGCCGGACTCAGGTCCTACGAGCAGTACTTC
J gene: TRBJ2-3; V gene: TRBV11-2; D gene: -; CDR3 protein: CASSSVDTQYF; CDR3 DNA: TGTGCCAGCAGCTCAGTGGATACGCAGTATTTT
J gene: TRBJ2-1; V gene: TRBV6-4; D gene: TRBD1; CDR3 protein: CASSDGTGGWDEQFF; CDR3 DNA: TGTGCCAGCAGTGACGGGACAGGGGGCTGGGATGAGCAGTTCTTC
J gene: TRBJ1-1; V gene: TRBV5-1; D gene: TRBD1; CDR3 protein: CASSLSGTGNTEAFF; CDR3 DNA: TGCGCCAGCAGCTTATCCGGGACAGGCAACACTGAAGCTTTCTTT
J gene: TRBJ2-7; V gene: TRBV15; D gene: TRBD2; CDR3 protein: CATSRGSGGAGEQYF; CDR3 DNA: TGTGCCACCAGCAGAGGAAGCGGGGGGGCTGGCGAGCAGTACTTC
J gene: TRBJ2-7; V gene: TRBV29-1; D gene: -; CDR3 protein: CSVVLDGHYEQYF; CDR3 DNA: TGCAGCGTTGTACTGGACGGACACTACGAGCAGTACTTC
J gene: TRBJ1-1; V gene: TRBV7-7; D gene: TRBD1; CDR3 protein: CASSLVWEDRVGTEAFF; CDR3 DNA: TGTGCCAGCAGCTTAGTGTGGGAGGACAGGGTGGGCACTGAAGCTTTCTTT